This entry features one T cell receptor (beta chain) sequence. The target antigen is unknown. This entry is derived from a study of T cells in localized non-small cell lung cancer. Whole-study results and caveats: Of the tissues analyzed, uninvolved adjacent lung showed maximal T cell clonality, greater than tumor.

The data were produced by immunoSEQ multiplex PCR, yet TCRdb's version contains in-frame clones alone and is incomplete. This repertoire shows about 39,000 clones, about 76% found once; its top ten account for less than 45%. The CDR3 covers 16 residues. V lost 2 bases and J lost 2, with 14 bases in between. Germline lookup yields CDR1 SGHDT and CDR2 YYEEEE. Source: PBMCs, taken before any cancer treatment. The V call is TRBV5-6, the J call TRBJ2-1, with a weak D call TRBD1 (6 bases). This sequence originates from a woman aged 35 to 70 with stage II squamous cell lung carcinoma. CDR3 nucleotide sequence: TGTGCCAGCAGCTTAGGACAGCAGATCGCCTACAATGAGCAGTTCTTC. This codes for CASSLGQQIAYNEQFF.